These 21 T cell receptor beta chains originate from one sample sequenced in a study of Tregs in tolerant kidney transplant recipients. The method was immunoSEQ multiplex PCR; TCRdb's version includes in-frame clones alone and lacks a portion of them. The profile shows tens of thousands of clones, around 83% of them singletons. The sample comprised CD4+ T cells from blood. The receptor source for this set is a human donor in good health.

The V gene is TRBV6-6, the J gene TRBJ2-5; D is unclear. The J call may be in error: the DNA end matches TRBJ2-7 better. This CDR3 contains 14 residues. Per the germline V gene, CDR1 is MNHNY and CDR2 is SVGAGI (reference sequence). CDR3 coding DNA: TGTGCCAGCAGTTACGGTACGGCCTCCTACGAGCAGTACTTC. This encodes CASSYGTASYEQYF.

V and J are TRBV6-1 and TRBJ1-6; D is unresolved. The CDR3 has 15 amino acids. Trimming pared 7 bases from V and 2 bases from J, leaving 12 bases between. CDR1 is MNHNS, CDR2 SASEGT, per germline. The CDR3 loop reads CASKGQKTYNSPLHF. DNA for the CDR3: TGTGCCAGCAAAGGGCAGAAGACCTATAATTCACCCCTCCACTTT.

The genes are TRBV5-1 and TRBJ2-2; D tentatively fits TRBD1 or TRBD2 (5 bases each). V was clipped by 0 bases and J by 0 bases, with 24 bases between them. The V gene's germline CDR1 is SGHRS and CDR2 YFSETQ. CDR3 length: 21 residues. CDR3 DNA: TGCGCCAGCAGCTTGGATCCCAGGGTCCCCCGGAGGACACCGAACACCGGGGAGCTGTTTTTT. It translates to CASSLDPRVPRRTPNTGELFF.

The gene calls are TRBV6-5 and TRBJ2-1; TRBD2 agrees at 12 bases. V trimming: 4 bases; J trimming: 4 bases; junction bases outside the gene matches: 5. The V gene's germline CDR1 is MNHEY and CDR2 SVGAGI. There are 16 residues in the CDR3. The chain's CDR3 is CASSSLGLAGYNEQFF. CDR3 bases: TGTGCCAGCAGTTCCTTAGGACTAGCGGGGTACAATGAGCAGTTCTTC.

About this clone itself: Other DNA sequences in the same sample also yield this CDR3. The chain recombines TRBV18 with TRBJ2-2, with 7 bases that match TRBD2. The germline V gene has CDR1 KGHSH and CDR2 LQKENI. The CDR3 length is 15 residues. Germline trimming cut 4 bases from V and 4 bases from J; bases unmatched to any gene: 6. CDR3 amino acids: CASSLTSGGTGELFF. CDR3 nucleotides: TGTGCCAGCTCACTAACCTCGGGGGGCACCGGGGAGCTGTTTTTT.

For the CDR3, the DNA is TGCGCCAGCGGGGGATTGACGGGCTACGAGCAGTACTTC. As protein: CASGGLTGYEQYF. The chain has TRBV5-1 and TRBJ2-7; either TRBD1 or TRBD2 may supply D (5 bases each). Germline loops: CDR1 SGHRS, CDR2 YFSETQ. This CDR3 comprises 13 residues. Deletions cut 7 bases from V and 3 bases from J, with 14 bases between.

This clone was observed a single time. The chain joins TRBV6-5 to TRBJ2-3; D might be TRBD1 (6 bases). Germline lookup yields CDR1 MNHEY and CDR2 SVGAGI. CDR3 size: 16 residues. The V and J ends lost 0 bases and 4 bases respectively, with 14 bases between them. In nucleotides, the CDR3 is TGTGCCAGCAGTTACTCTCCAGGGGCACTTGCAGATACGCAGTATTTT. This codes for CASSYSPGALADTQYF.

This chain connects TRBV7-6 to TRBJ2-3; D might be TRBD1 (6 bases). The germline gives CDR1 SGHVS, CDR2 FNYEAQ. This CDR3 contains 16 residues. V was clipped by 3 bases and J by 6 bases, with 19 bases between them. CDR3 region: CASSLVSQGTVDTQYF. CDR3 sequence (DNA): TGTGCCAGCAGCTTGGTTTCGCAGGGGACCGTGGATACGCAGTATTTT.

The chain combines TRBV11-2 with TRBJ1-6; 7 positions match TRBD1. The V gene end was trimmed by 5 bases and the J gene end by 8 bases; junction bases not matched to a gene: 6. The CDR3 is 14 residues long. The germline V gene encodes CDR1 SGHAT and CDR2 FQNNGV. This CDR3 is CASSPGTAYSPLHF. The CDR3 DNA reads TGTGCCAGCAGCCCCGGGACAGCTTATTCACCCCTCCACTTT.

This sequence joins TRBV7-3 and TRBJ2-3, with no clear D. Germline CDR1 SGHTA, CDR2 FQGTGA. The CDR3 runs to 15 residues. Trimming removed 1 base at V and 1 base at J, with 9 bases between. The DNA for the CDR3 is TGTGCCAGCAGCTTAATTGGAGTGGGCACAGATACGCAGTATTTT. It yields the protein CASSLIGVGTDTQYF.

For the CDR3, the DNA is TGTGCCAGCAGCTTAAACAGGGGTAGCTCCTATAATTCACCCCTCCACTTT. Amino acid sequence: CASSLNRGSSYNSPLHF. The chain employs TRBV7-6 and TRBJ1-6; 7 nucleotides match TRBD1. This CDR3 comprises 17 residues. CDR1 and CDR2 (germline): SGHVS, FNYEAQ. V shed 2 bases, J shed 0 bases, and the junction held 4 bases outside the gene matches.

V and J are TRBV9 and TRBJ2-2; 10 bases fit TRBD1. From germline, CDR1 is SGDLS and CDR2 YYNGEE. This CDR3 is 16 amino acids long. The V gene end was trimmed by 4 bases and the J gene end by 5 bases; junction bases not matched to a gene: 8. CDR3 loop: CASSPHDRGQTGELFF. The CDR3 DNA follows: TGTGCCAGCAGCCCCCACGACAGGGGGCAGACCGGGGAGCTGTTTTTT.

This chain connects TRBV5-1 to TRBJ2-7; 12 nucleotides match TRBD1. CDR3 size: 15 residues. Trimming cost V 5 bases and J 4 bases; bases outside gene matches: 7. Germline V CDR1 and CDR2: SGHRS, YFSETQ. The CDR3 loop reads CASSKGQGAWYEQYF. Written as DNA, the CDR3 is TGCGCCAGCAGTAAGGGACAGGGGGCTTGGTACGAGCAGTACTTC. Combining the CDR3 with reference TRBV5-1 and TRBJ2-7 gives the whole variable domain KAGVTQTPRYLIKTRGQQVTLSCSPISGHRSVSWYQQTPGQGLQFLFEYFSETQRNKGNFPGRFSGRQFSNSRSEMNVSTLELGDSALYLCASSKGQGAWYEQYFGPGTRLTVT.

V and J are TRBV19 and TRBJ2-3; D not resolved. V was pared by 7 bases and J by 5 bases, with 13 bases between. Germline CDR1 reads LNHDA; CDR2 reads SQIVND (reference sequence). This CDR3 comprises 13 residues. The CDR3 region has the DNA TGTGCCAGTACGTATCGAAATGGAGATACGCAGTATTTT. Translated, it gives CASTYRNGDTQYF.

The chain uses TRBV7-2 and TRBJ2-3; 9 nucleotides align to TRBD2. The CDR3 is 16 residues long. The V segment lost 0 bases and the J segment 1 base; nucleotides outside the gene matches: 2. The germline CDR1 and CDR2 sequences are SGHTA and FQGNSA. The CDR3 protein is CASSLAPSGGTDTQYF. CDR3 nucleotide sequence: TGTGCCAGCAGCTTAGCGCCTAGCGGGGGCACAGATACGCAGTATTTT. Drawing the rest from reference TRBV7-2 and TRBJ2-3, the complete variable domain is GAGVSQSPSNKVTEKGKDVELRCDPISGHTALYWYRQSLGQGLEFLIYFQGNSAPDKSGLPSDRFSAERTGGSVSTLTIQRTQQEDSAVYLCASSLAPSGGTDTQYFGPGTRLTVL.

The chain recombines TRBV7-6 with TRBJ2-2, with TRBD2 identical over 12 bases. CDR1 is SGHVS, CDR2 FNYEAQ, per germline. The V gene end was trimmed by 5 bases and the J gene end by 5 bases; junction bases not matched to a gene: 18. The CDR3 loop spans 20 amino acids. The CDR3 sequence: CASSPRFLAGGPNLTGELFF. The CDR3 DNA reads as TGTGCCAGCAGCCCCCGTTTCCTAGCGGGGGGGCCCAATCTAACCGGGGAGCTGTTTTTT.

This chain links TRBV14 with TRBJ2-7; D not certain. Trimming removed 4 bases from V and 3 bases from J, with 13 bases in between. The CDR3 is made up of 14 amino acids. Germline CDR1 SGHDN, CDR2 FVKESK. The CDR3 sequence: CASSPLQNDYEQYF. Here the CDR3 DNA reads TGTGCCAGCAGCCCCCTCCAAAACGACTACGAGCAGTACTTC.

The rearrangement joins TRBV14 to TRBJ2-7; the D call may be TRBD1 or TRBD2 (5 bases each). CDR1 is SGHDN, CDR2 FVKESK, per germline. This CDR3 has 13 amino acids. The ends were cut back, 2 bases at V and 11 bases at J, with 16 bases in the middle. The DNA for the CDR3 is TGTGCCAGCAGCCAATCCGGGACCAGCGGAAAGTACTTC. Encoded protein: CASSQSGTSGKYF.

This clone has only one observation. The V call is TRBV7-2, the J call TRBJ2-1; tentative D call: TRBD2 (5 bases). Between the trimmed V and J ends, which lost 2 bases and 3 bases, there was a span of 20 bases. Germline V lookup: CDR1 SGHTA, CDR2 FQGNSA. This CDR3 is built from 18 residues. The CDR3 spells CASSLTIFPGTNYNEQFF. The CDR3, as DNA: TGTGCCAGCAGCTTAACAATATTCCCGGGAACTAACTACAATGAGCAGTTCTTC.

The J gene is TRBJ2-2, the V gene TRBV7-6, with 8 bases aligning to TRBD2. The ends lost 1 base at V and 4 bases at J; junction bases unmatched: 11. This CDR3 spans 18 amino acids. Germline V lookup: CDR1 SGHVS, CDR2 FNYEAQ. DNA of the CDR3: TGTGCCAGCAGCTTAGGGCGTAGGCGGGAGGAGGGCACCGGGGAGCTGTTTTTT. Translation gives CASSLGRRREEGTGELFF.

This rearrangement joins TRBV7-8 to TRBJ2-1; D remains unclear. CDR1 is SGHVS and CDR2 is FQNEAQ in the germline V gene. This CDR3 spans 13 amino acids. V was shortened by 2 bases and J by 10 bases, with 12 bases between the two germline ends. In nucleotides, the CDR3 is TGTGCCAGCAGCTTAAGGACGGCGAACGAGCAGTTCTTC. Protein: CASSLRTANEQFF.